This entry concerns a single T cell receptor beta chain. Its specificity is unknown. Pooled together were second doses at about 4 or about 12 weeks. This entry is derived from a study of T cell responses to AZD1222 COVID-19 vaccine. The data were produced by immunoSEQ multiplex PCR, yet TCRdb's version contains in-frame clones alone and is incomplete. In the table there are over 150,000 clones, approximately 90% of which are singletons. Germline assignment: CDR1 LGHDT and CDR2 YNNKEL (reference sequence). This CDR3 is 16 amino acids long. Trimming took 0 bases from V and 7 from J, leaving 16 bases between them. General study findings and limits: Clonal diversity was possibly underestimated, and white British individuals and females predominated among donors. Across the whole spike, CD4 TCRs peaked at regions 160-218 and 743-854. No day 14 peak samples; only post-peak repertoires were characterized.

The sample was peripheral blood, taken 28 days after the second AZD1222 dose. The sequence came from an adult who received the AZD1222 COVID-19 vaccine. This chain links TRBV3-1 (or the pseudogene TRBV3-2) with TRBJ2-1; a possible D gene is TRBD2 (6 bases). The CDR3 sequence is CASSQDWRGCGNEQFF. In DNA, the CDR3 is TGTGCCAGCAGCCAAGATTGGCGGGGATGTGGGAATGAGCAGTTCTTC.